The next 10 T cell receptor beta chains were all read from a single sample in a study of blood T cell repertoires in COVID-19. Only in-frame clones appear in the TCRdb table, and some are missing; sequencing was by immunoSEQ multiplex PCR. Altogether about 160,000 clones are present, about 74% being singletons, with the ten largest covering approximately 8%. Sequenced material: peripheral blood. These receptors all come from a man between 60 and 75 years old with acute or convalescent COVID-19.

The rearrangement links TRBV18 to TRBJ1-6; TRBD1 might be the D (5 bases). Germline assignment: CDR1 KGHSH and CDR2 LQKENI. The CDR3 covers 13 residues. Trimming cost V 2 bases and J 7 bases, with 6 bases left between them. The CDR3 bases are TGTGCCAGCTCACCAGGGGGGAATTCACCCCTCCACTTT. It encodes CASSPGGNSPLHF.

The chain joins TRBV5-5 to TRBJ1-2; D is perhaps TRBD1 (6 bases). The V end lost 5 bases, the J end lost 0 bases, and 14 bases lay between the germline ends. This CDR3 region has 15 residues. The germline gives CDR1 SGHKS, CDR2 YYEKEE (reference sequence). The CDR3 DNA reads as TGTGCCAGCAGTTACCCGACAGGATCTAACTATGGCTACACCTTC. This translates into CASSYPTGSNYGYTF.

V gene TRBV5-4 combines with J gene TRBJ2-1; D is unclear. The CDR3 is 12 amino acids. Germline V gives CDR1 SGHNT, CDR2 YYREEE (reference sequence). V was cut by 0 bases and J by 6 bases, with 4 bases left in between. Here the CDR3 DNA reads TGTGCCAGCAGCTTGGAACTCAATGAGCAGTTCTTC. This gives the protein CASSLELNEQFF.

The chain recombines TRBV7-9 with TRBJ1-2; TRBD1 matches 7 bases. The CDR3 runs to 17 residues. With V trimmed by 4 bases and J by 4 bases, 15 bases remained unmatched. Germline lookup yields CDR1 SEHNR and CDR2 FQNEAQ (reference sequence). This CDR3 reads CASSSRNPGQTSYGYTF. In nucleotides, the CDR3 is TGTGCCAGCAGCTCACGGAATCCGGGACAGACGAGCTATGGCTACACCTTC.

The V and J genes are TRBV6-4 and TRBJ1-2; unclear D gene. The CDR3 is 14 residues long. Trimming took 6 bases from V and 3 from J, leaving 14 bases between them. CDR1 is MRHNA and CDR2 is SNTAGT in the germline V gene. DNA for the CDR3: TGTGCCAGCAGCCCTCAGCCGGGTTACTATGGCTACACCTTC. Translation: CASSPQPGYYGYTF.

This clone was counted a single time. V gene TRBV7-2 combines with J gene TRBJ1-5; 7 bases map to TRBD1. The CDR3 is 18 residues long. J gave up 6 bases and V 1 base, and 15 bases lay outside the gene matches. The germline V gene has CDR1 SGHTA and CDR2 FQGNSA. The CDR3 is CASSLGPSGGRGRQPQHF. In DNA, the CDR3 is TGTGCCAGCAGCTTAGGCCCATCAGGGGGTCGTGGGCGTCAGCCCCAGCATTTT.

V and J are TRBV5-1 and TRBJ2-2; 14 bases match TRBD2. From germline, CDR1 is SGHRS and CDR2 YFSETQ. V shed 4 bases and J 6 bases; nucleotides not matched to a gene: 8. The CDR3 runs to 17 residues. The CDR3 loop is CASSPTSGGAQAGELFF. The CDR3 nucleotides read TGCGCCAGCAGCCCGACTAGCGGGGGGGCCCAGGCCGGGGAGCTGTTTTTT.

The J gene is TRBJ1-3, the V gene TRBV10-2; D not certain. V lost 5 bases, J lost 0 bases, and 14 bases lay in between. CDR3 length: 16 amino acids. In germline, CDR1 is WSHSY, CDR2 SAAADI. The CDR3 DNA reads as TGCGCCAGCAGTCTCAGCGGACCGTTCTCTGGAAACACCATATATTTT. It is translated as CASSLSGPFSGNTIYF.

The chain links TRBV6-5 to TRBJ2-7; TRBD1 is a possible D gene (5 bases). There are 14 residues in the CDR3. V was shortened by 5 bases and J by 7 bases, with 18 bases between the two germline ends. Germline V gene sequence: CDR1 MNHEY, CDR2 SVGAGI. The CDR3 DNA follows: TGTGCCAGCAGTCCTTCATTTGGGGCTGAGGAGCAGTACTTC. Its translation: CASSPSFGAEEQYF.

The V call is TRBV4-3, the J call TRBJ2-2; D is perhaps TRBD1 (5 bases). The V and J ends lost 0 bases and 4 bases respectively, with 9 bases between them. The CDR3 loop spans 15 amino acids. CDR1 and CDR2 (germline): LGHNA, YSLEER. This CDR3 is CASSQDQGSTGELFF. The DNA of the CDR3 is TGCGCCAGCAGCCAAGACCAGGGTAGCACCGGGGAGCTGTTTTTT.